The 21 T cell receptor beta chains presented below share a single source sample, sequenced in a study of blood T cell dynamics during melanoma immunotherapy. Study-level results: The most clonal sorted CD8+ subset, immune-effector cells, was closest to cell-free DNA CDR3 sequences.

Libraries were prepared by immunoSEQ multiplex PCR; TCRdb keeps only in-frame clonotypes and omits some of them. Of about a thousand clones detected, about 78% appear once; the ten largest clones hold 15% to 18%. These receptors lack a known antigen. Time point noted: week 3, after first cycle of checkpoint inhibitor. The CD3+ CD4- CD8+ CD45RA- CD45RO-high CD27- CCR7- memory phenotype defined TIE cells. The specimen comprised CD8+ T cells from blood, sampled from a patient treated with checkpoint blockade. These receptor sequences come from a human donor with melanoma.

The V and J genes are TRBV6-5 and TRBJ2-7; D call uncertain. The CDR3 is 13 amino acids. V dropped 4 bases and J dropped 2 bases, with 9 bases sitting between them. Germline-derived CDR1 and CDR2 are MNHEY and SVGAGI. CDR3: CASSLSLTYEQYF. The DNA for the CDR3 is TGTGCCAGCAGTTTGTCATTAACCTACGAGCAGTACTTC.

The CDR3 loop is CASSYDLSSYNEQFF. The CDR3 DNA is TGTGCCAGCAGTTACGACTTGAGCTCCTACAATGAGCAGTTCTTC. The V and J genes are TRBV6-5 and TRBJ2-1; no firm D call. The germline V gene has CDR1 MNHEY and CDR2 SVGAGI. The CDR3 runs 15 residues. Trimming cost V 2 bases and J 0 bases, with 8 bases left between them.

This clone has more than one count but fewer than ten. The chain couples TRBV28 to TRBJ1-5; D might be TRBD1 (5 bases). Trimming removed 3 bases from V and 4 bases from J, with 22 bases in between. The length of the CDR3 is 18 residues. Germline lookup yields CDR1 MDHEN and CDR2 SYDVKM. In DNA, the CDR3 is TGTGCCAGCAGTTTTTGGCCCAGAGGGCCGGGGGAAAATCAGCCCCAGCATTTT. Protein product: CASSFWPRGPGENQPQHF.

The genes are TRBV28 and TRBJ2-7, with 10 bases aligning to TRBD2. The germline V gene encodes CDR1 MDHEN and CDR2 SYDVKM. The CDR3 covers 15 residues. The J segment lost 2 bases and the V segment lost 5 bases, leaving 6 bases of the junction unmatched. The CDR3 coding sequence is TGTGCCAGCAGTCCTCTAGCGGGAGTGACCTACGAGCAGTACTTC. Protein product: CASSPLAGVTYEQYF.

The chain couples TRBV30 to TRBJ2-7; 10 nucleotides agree with TRBD1. The V gene's germline CDR1 is GTSNPN and CDR2 SVGIG (reference sequence). The junction had 1 base not matched to a gene; V was cut back by 5 bases and J by 3 bases. The CDR3 contains 12 residues. The CDR3 DNA is TGTGCCTGGGGACAGGGGGTCTACGAGCAGTACTTC. Protein sequence: CAWGQGVYEQYF.

The CDR3 bases are TGTGCCAGCAGTGTAAAGGACTACCGCACCTACGAGCAGTACTTC. This gives the protein CASSVKDYRTYEQYF. The chain combines TRBV6-1 with TRBJ2-7, with D perhaps TRBD2 (6 bases). CDR3 length equals 15 residues. Germline lookup yields CDR1 MNHNS and CDR2 SASEGT. The germline V and J ends were trimmed by 4 bases and 2 bases, with 15 bases remaining between them.

V gene TRBV19 combines with J gene TRBJ1-2; the D is unclear. Trimming took off 3 bases at V and 8 bases at J, with 16 bases between the two ends. The CDR3 totals 14 residues. CDR1 is LNHDA and CDR2 is SQIVND in the germline V gene (reference sequence). CDR3: CASSIGESEKGYTF. CDR3 sequence (DNA): TGTGCCAGTAGTATCGGGGAGTCAGAAAAGGGCTACACCTTC.

This rearrangement joins TRBV9 to TRBJ2-1; 11 nucleotides align to TRBD2. Germline lookup yields CDR1 SGDLS and CDR2 YYNGEE. Germline trimming cut 2 bases from V and 4 bases from J; bases unmatched to any gene: 2. This CDR3 region has 15 residues. CDR3 region: CASSVSSGGYNEQFF. For the CDR3, the DNA is TGTGCCAGCAGCGTCTCTAGCGGGGGGTACAATGAGCAGTTCTTC.

The chain carries TRBV29-1 and TRBJ2-7; D unresolved. Germline CDR1 and CDR2: SQVTM and ANQGSEA. CDR3 length: 15 amino acids. V shed 3 bases and J shed 0 bases, with 15 bases lying between them. CDR3 coding DNA: TGCAGCGTTGAGGAAGAGACCAAATCCTCCTACGAGCAGTACTTC. This encodes CSVEEETKSSYEQYF.

The chain recombines TRBV5-1 with TRBJ2-5; the D is unclear. V lost 2 bases and J lost 5, with 4 bases in between. The CDR3 spans 11 residues. The germline V gene has CDR1 SGHRS and CDR2 YFSETQ. CDR3 in amino acids: CASSFLETQYF. CDR3 in DNA: TGCGCCAGCAGCTTTTTGGAGACCCAGTACTTC.

The CDR3 bases are TGTGCCAGCAGTTTCAGTACGACAGCCCTTGGCGGCTACACCTTC. The encoded protein is CASSFSTTALGGYTF. The V gene is TRBV27, the J gene TRBJ1-2; the D gene is possibly TRBD1 (5 bases). The CDR3 length is 15 residues. From germline, CDR1 is MNHEY and CDR2 SMNVEV (reference sequence). Trimming took 3 bases from V and 8 from J, leaving 19 bases between them.

This clone was observed a single time. V and J are TRBV29-1 and TRBJ2-1; maybe TRBD2 (6 bases). V lost 7 bases to trimming and J lost 8 bases, with 15 bases between them. CDR1 is SQVTM, CDR2 ANQGSEA, per germline. The CDR3 totals 12 residues. The CDR3 spells CSGSGLTDEQFF. The CDR3 DNA sequence: TGCAGCGGGTCGGGACTGACTGATGAGCAGTTCTTC.

In DNA form, the CDR3 reads TGTGCCAGCAGCGTAGACAGGGGGCTTACCTTC. It translates to CASSVDRGLTF. V usage is TRBV9 and J usage is TRBJ1-2; 9 bases map to TRBD1. With V trimmed by 0 bases and J by 14 bases, 2 bases remained unmatched. From germline, CDR1 is SGDLS and CDR2 YYNGEE. CDR3 size: 11 residues.

The V gene is TRBV19, the J gene TRBJ1-2, with unresolved D. Germline lookup yields CDR1 LNHDA and CDR2 SQIVND (reference sequence). The length of the CDR3 is 11 residues. V gave up 5 bases and J gave up 2 bases, with 3 bases separating them. CDR3: CASSLNYGYTF. The DNA for the CDR3 is TGTGCCAGTAGTCTGAACTATGGCTACACCTTC.

Only a few counts were recorded for this clone. V is TRBV28 and J is TRBJ2-1, with 7 bases matching TRBD1. CDR1 MDHEN and CDR2 SYDVKM come from the germline V gene. CDR3 length: 17 residues. Germline trimming cut 7 bases from V and 0 bases from J; bases unmatched to any gene: 12. The chain's CDR3 is CASNTQGQLSSYNEQFF. CDR3 nucleotides: TGTGCCAGCAACACCCAGGGACAGCTTAGCTCCTACAATGAGCAGTTCTTC.

The V call is TRBV5-6, the J call TRBJ2-7, with 9 bases matching TRBD1. The germline V gene encodes CDR1 SGHDT and CDR2 YYEEEE. J lost 2 bases, V lost 4 bases, and 1 base had no gene match. CDR3 length: 13 residues. CDR3 nucleotide sequence: TGTGCCAGCAGCCACAGGGGGCCCTACGAGCAGTACTTC. Its protein product is CASSHRGPYEQYF.

This chain uses TRBV5-2 with TRBJ2-6. TRBV5-2 is classified as a pseudogene. The CDR3 runs 18 residues. The CDR3 region has the DNA TGTGCCAGCAAGAGTTCTGGAGAGTACACAAAGCCGGGCCACGTCCTGACTTTC. Residues: CASKSSGEYTKPGHVLTF.

This clone counts as large. This chain uses TRBV28 with TRBJ1-5, with D tentatively TRBD1 (5 bases). With 4 bases removed from V and 5 bases from J, the gap between germline ends came to 12 bases. This CDR3 spans 14 amino acids. The germline V gene has CDR1 MDHEN and CDR2 SYDVKM. The CDR3 spells CASSSGEPHQPQHF. Written as DNA, the CDR3 is TGTGCCAGCAGTTCGGGGGAGCCCCATCAGCCCCAGCATTTT. Looking up the rest from reference TRBV28 and TRBJ1-5 gives the full variable domain: DVKVTQSSRYLVKRTGEKVFLECVQDMDHENMFWYRQDPGLGLRLIYFSYDVKMKEKGDIPEGYSVSREKKERFSLILESASTNQTSMYLCASSSGEPHQPQHFGDGTRLSIL.

This chain uses TRBV15 with TRBJ2-2; D may correspond to TRBD1 or TRBD2 (5 bases each). CDR1 is LNHNV, CDR2 YYDKDF, per germline (reference sequence). V was clipped by 4 bases and J by 4 bases, with 13 bases between them. This CDR3 has 15 residues. CDR3 sequence reads: CATSKDPGRTGELFF. The DNA of the CDR3 is TGTGCCACCAGCAAGGACCCGGGACGCACCGGGGAGCTGTTTTTT.

The J gene is TRBJ2-3, the V gene TRBV4-3, with TRBD2 matching 7 bases. This CDR3 is built from 17 residues. V trimming: 0 bases; J trimming: 1 base; junction bases outside the gene matches: 7. CDR1 LGHNA and CDR2 YSLEER come from the germline V gene. CDR3 region: CASSQDWGEGRTDTQYF. CDR3 coding DNA: TGCGCCAGCAGCCAAGATTGGGGGGAGGGCCGCACAGATACGCAGTATTTT.

The rearrangement uses TRBV19 and TRBJ2-5; D remains ambiguous. The DNA end favors TRBJ2-7, so the J call may be wrong. The CDR3 contains 14 residues. The germline V gene encodes CDR1 LNHDA and CDR2 SQIVND (reference sequence). The CDR3 DNA sequence: TGTGCCAGTAGTATAGAGGCGGTCTCCTACGAGCAGTACTTC. Translating gives CASSIEAVSYEQYF.